This T cell receptor beta chain was captured by sequencing in a study of T cells in Graves' hyperthyroidism and ophthalmopathy. It was RNA transcripts that yielded the amplified TCR beta CDR3 regions. The TCR CDR3 was amplified in a first-round RT-PCR using the HTBI primer set. One entry per CDR3 protein, called by TCRdb with MiXCR from the multiplex PCR reads. This sample has 500,000 to 600,000 distinct CDR3 sequences, with 15% to 20% found just once. Unmatched junction bases numbered 10, after V lost 4 bases and J lost 1 base. This CDR3 has 17 residues. Germline lookup yields CDR1 SGHDT and CDR2 YYEEEE. Ophthalmopathy patients had Clinical Activity Score at least 3, NOSPECS grade at least 4, duration under 3 months. Any patient presenting with uncontrolled infection, other autoimmune disease, pregnancy or lactation was left out. Based on clinical symptoms, serum thyroxine and TRAb, thyroid ultrasound and orbital computed tomography, diagnoses were reached.

Details on this clonotype: Its antigen is currently unknown.

The study's findings and limits: Appearing also in blood were most of the thyroid clonotypes expanded above 0.001.

The receptor was isolated from a man aged 35 to 55 with Graves' ophthalmopathy. This chain joins TRBV5-6 and TRBJ2-3, with 9 bases matching TRBD1. Sequenced input: blood. The CDR3 coding sequence is TGTGCCAGCAGCCCGCTACAGGGGGCGCGTGGCACAGATACGCAGTATTTT. Its protein product is CASSPLQGARGTDTQYF. Complete variable domain (other parts from reference TRBV5-6 and TRBJ2-3): DAGVTQSPTHLIKTRGQQVTLRCSPKSGHDTVSWYQQALGQGPQFIFQYYEEEERQRGNFPDRFSGHQFPNYSSELNVNALLLGDSALYLCASSPLQGARGTDTQYFGPGTRLTVL.